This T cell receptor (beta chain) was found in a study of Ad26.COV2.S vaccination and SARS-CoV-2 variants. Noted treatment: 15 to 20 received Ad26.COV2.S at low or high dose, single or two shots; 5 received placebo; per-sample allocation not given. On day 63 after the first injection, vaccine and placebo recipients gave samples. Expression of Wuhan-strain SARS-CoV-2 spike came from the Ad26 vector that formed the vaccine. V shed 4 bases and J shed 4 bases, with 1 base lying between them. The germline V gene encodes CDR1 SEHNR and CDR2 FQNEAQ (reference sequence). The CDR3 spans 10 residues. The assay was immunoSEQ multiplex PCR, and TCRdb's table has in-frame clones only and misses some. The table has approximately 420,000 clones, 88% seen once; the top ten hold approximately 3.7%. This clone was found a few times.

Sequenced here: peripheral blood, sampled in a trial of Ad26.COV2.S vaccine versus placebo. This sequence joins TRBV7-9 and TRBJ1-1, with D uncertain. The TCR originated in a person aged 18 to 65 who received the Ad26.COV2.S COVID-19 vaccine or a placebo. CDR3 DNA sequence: TGTGCCAGCAGCTCCACTGAAGCTTTCTTT. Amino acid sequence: CASSSTEAFF.